This T cell receptor (beta chain) was recorded in a study of shared clonotypes between healthy human individuals (dated by TCRdb to about 2020). Looking at the study overall: A couple of women and a few men aged 18 to 49 years were included in the cohort. Blood TCR repertoires of a handful of healthy adults were deeply sequenced to estimate repertoire size and the extent of clonotype sharing between individuals. To increase sequencing depth and limit assay-specific biases, TCR repertoire library preparation and sequencing were carried out by different laboratories using diverse techniques. Leukapheresis yielded between about 0.8 and 9.5 billion PBMCs per donor. The research as a whole found: Based on pairwise subsampling, the degree of clonotype sharing among donors was expected to be affected by sequencing depth. Sampling was limited to blood, and TCR repertoires in tissue likely differ from TCR repertoires in blood. Because the study included a small number of donors, the genetic and exposure-history diversity represented was limited.

Donors were healthy HIV-negative adults with no recently reported acute infections or vaccinations. Every donor was a Caucasian adult residing in Nashville, Tennessee, USA. In the unsorted samples, approximately 82 million PBMCs were counted, and genomic DNA was extracted using the QIAamp DNA Blood Mini kit. Blood was collected by leukapheresis, and PBMCs were isolated by Ficoll-Histopaque density gradient centrifugation and then cryopreserved in liquid nitrogen vapor phase. TCR CDR3 regions were amplified from genomic DNA by multiplex PCR using the deep immunoSEQ assay. Genomic DNA extracted from each cell subset was distributed evenly over all wells of several immunoSEQ 96-well plates, and each plate served as one replicate. Each replicate PCR for unsorted PBMC received approximately 0.3 ug genomic DNA, equal to about 30,000 T cell genomes. Ten immunoSEQ deep assay plates were used to sequence unsorted PBMC genomic DNA. Purified libraries were measured with a Qubit 3.0 fluorometer, size-checked on a Bioanalyzer 2100, and measured again with the KAPA Library Quantification kit. Every immunoSEQ 96-well plate was sequenced on a separate single-read 150-cycle Illumina NextSeq 550 flow cell. The published analysis was carried out like this. Because the immunoSEQ output held only junctional sequences and lacked quality scores, the filtering could not match the filtering applied to full-length reads. Sequences were annotated with PyIR, a Python wrapper for IgBLAST v1.9, and V/J genes and CDR3 were assigned using IMGT germline references. Any read was removed if the V/J assignment was weak (E-value above 1e-6), the CDR3 was missing, or the read contained stop codons, out-of-frame junctions, or ambiguous translated residues. V3J clonotypes were defined as sequences sharing an identical inferred V gene, J gene, and CDR3 amino acid sequence. To compute the percentage overlap between repertoires, the number of shared unique clonotypes was divided by the size of the smaller repertoire. Three approaches were used to assess repertoire richness: RTK rarefaction, the Chao1 estimator, and Recon v2.1 estimates of unobserved clonotypes. TCRdb carries this immuneACCESS record with in-frame sequences only. Its versions omit some clonotypes, under half of them owing to an unresolved V gene in the studies checked, with the rest unexplained. V and J calls and clone size come straight from that table; D and trimming were deduced from the DNA. Present in this sample are roughly 490,000 clones, about 79% of which were seen just once. The top ten constitute 10% to 15% of the sample.

Remarks on this clone: This receptor's antigen is unknown. No base quality values were provided; no much bigger clone lies one nucleotide off.

The CDR3 starts with the cysteine, ends with the phenylalanine, and has 15 residues. Only the CDR3 part of the read is kept: 45 bases, read in frame from the first base. CDR1 and CDR2 are drawn from the germline V gene (reference sequence): GTSNPN, SVGIG. V was cut back by 2 bases and J by 4 bases, leaving a gap of 18 bases between them. This TCR derives from a woman aged 40 to 49 in good health. Some clones in this sample may be carry-over from other donors' samples. The rearrangement joined TRBV30 to TRBJ2-7; the best D guess is TRBD1, with 5 bases matching. Source material: PBMCs. CDR3 protein: CAWSQRGLDLYEQYF. The base sequence is TGTGCCTGGAGTCAAAGGGGCCTGGATCTGTACGAGCAGTACTTC.